These T cell receptor beta chains were read from a single sample in a study of response to subunit inactivated influenza vaccine. MiXCR was run by TCRdb on the RT-PCR reads, yielding one entry per CDR3 protein. The table shows 450,000 to 600,000 distinct CDR3 sequences, with less than 7.5% occurring only once. The material was PBMCs from blood, obtained around 25 months after vaccination. The receptor set was obtained from a man between 45 and 75 years old who received an inactivated influenza vaccine. Each CDR3 is given with its conserved first and last residue. D genes are given only for firm matches. The size field is filled for only some rows; it gives once, few, many or a size class.

V	size	D	J	CDR3	DNA
TRBV5-5	once	-	TRBJ2-5	CASGPEVGTQYF	TGTGCCAGCGGCCCTGAGGTTGGGACCCAGTACTTC
TRBV24-1	many	-	TRBJ2-3	CAASRGAHDTQYF	TGTGCCGCGTCTCGGGGGGCACATGATACGCAGTATTTT
TRBV5-1	few	TRBD1	TRBJ2-7	CASSTTGASYEQYF	TGCGCCAGCAGCACGACAGGGGCCTCCTACGAGCAGTACTTC
TRBV5-1	-	-	TRBJ2-3	CASSLPRRQADTQYF	TGCGCCAGCAGCTTGCCACGACGGCAGGCAGATACGCAGTATTTT
TRBV3-1	many	-	TRBJ2-1	CASSPLGSFINEQFF	TGTGCCAGCAGCCCTCTAGGTTCGTTCATCAATGAGCAGTTCTTC
TRBV7-8	many	-	TRBJ2-5	CASTGPTGINQETQYF	TGTGCCAGCACAGGACCCACAGGGATCAACCAAGAGACCCAGTACTTC
TRBV5-5	-	-	TRBJ1-4	CASSRGWANEKLFF	TGTGCCAGCAGCCGAGGATGGGCTAATGAAAAACTGTTTTTT
TRBV19	many	-	TRBJ1-1	CASSMRESNTEAFF	TGTGCCAGTAGTATGCGGGAGTCAAACACTGAAGCTTTCTTT
TRBV4-1	few	-	TRBJ1-2	CASSQGFQGFYGYTF	TGCGCCAGCAGCCAGGGATTTCAGGGGTTCTATGGCTACACCTTC
TRBV4-1	few	TRBD2	TRBJ2-7	CASSPRLAGGTYEQYF	TGCGCCAGCAGCCCCCGACTAGCGGGGGGCACCTACGAGCAGTACTTC
TRBV29-1	few	TRBD1	TRBJ1-2	CSVEDRDRATGYTF	TGCAGCGTTGAAGATAGGGACAGGGCCACTGGCTACACCTTC
TRBV5-6	-	-	TRBJ2-3	CASSTPAGRSTDTQYF	TGTGCCAGCAGCACCCCCGCAGGTCGGAGCACAGATACGCAGTATTTT
TRBV11-2	few	TRBD2	TRBJ2-7	CASSRAFVVSGSLGVYEQYF	TGTGCCAGCAGCCGTGCCTTTGTTGTTAGCGGGAGCCTTGGTGTCTACGAGCAGTACTTC
TRBV9	few	TRBD1	TRBJ1-2	CASSDSRQGRNYGYTF	TGTGCCAGCAGCGACTCTAGACAGGGTCGTAACTATGGCTACACCTTC
TRBV18	many	-	TRBJ2-1	CASSRRYNEQFF	TGTGCCAGCTCACGACGGTACAATGAGCAGTTCTTC
TRBV9	-	TRBD2	TRBJ2-1	CASSVAPAGDGNEQFF	TGTGCCAGCAGCGTAGCTCCAGCGGGAGACGGCAATGAGCAGTTCTTC
TRBV7-9	few	-	TRBJ2-7	CASSLDNNEQYF	TGTGCCAGCAGCCTCGACAATAACGAGCAGTACTTC
TRBV7-9	few	TRBD1	TRBJ1-2	CASSLVRGPFYGYTF	TGTGCCAGCAGCTTAGTCAGGGGGCCCTTCTATGGCTACACCTTC
TRBV27	many	-	TRBJ1-5	CASSLWGTGDQPQHF	TGTGCCAGCAGTTTATGGGGCACTGGGGATCAGCCCCAGCATTTT
TRBV3-1	few	-	TRBJ2-2	CASARAGTSNGELFF	TGTGCCAGCGCCCGAGCCGGGACTTCCAACGGGGAGCTGTTTTTT
TRBV7-7	few	-	TRBJ1-5	CASSLGPYQPQHF	TGTGCCAGCAGCTTAGGACCTTATCAGCCCCAGCATTTT
TRBV4-2	many	-	TRBJ2-1	CASSQPELGGNEQFF	TGTGCCAGCAGCCAACCTGAACTTGGTGGCAATGAGCAGTTCTTC
TRBV6-6	few	TRBD1	TRBJ2-7	CASREQGDGEQYF	TGTGCCAGCCGGGAACAGGGGGATGGAGAGCAGTACTTC
TRBV5-1	many	-	TRBJ2-1	CASSFVAGQINEQFF	TGCGCCAGCAGCTTTGTGGCGGGACAGATCAATGAGCAGTTCTTC
TRBV29-1	-	-	TRBJ2-5	CSVDWGAETQETQYF	TGCAGCGTTGATTGGGGGGCAGAGACCCAAGAGACCCAGTACTTC
TRBV29-1	few	TRBD1	TRBJ2-3	CSVRQGPPDTQYF	TGCAGCGTTCGACAGGGACCCCCAGATACGCAGTATTTT
TRBV10-3	-	-	TRBJ2-1	CAISEAPGKRNEQFF	TGTGCCATCAGTGAGGCGCCAGGCAAACGGAATGAGCAGTTCTTC
TRBV6-2/TRBV6-3	-	-	TRBJ1-6	CASSYSTRDGVSPLHF	TGTGCCAGCAGTTACTCGACCCGGGACGGAGTTTCACCCCTCCACTTT
TRBV29-1	-	TRBD2	TRBJ2-1	CSAGTSEYNEQFF	TGCAGCGCTGGGACTAGCGAGTACAATGAGCAGTTCTTC
TRBV5-1	many	-	TRBJ2-3	CASSSTGTDTQYF	TGCGCCAGCAGCTCAACAGGGACAGATACGCAGTATTTT
TRBV7-2	-	TRBD2	TRBJ2-3	CASSGGGLGRDTQYF	TGTGCCAGCAGCGGAGGGGGACTAGGCAGAGATACGCAGTATTTT
TRBV5-1	few	TRBD1	TRBJ2-1	CASSSGTEINEQFF	TGCGCCAGCAGCTCCGGGACAGAAATTAATGAGCAGTTCTTC
TRBV5-1	many	TRBD1	TRBJ2-1	CASSGGTGAYNEQFF	TGCGCCAGCAGCGGGGGGACAGGGGCCTACAATGAGCAGTTCTTC
TRBV5-1	-	-	TRBJ2-3	CASSLEQGLATDTQYF	TGCGCCAGCAGCTTAGAACAGGGTCTAGCCACAGATACGCAGTATTTT
TRBV28	many	TRBD1	TRBJ2-1	CASSPPDRNNEQFF	TGTGCCAGCAGTCCACCGGACAGGAACAATGAGCAGTTCTTC
TRBV27	-	-	TRBJ1-5	CAKRGYNQPQHF	TGTGCTAAAAGGGGTTATAATCAGCCCCAGCATTTT
TRBV7-3	few	-	TRBJ2-5	CASSLMGVGTQYF	TGTGCCAGCAGCTTAATGGGAGTGGGGACCCAGTACTTC
TRBV5-6	few	-	TRBJ2-7	CASSTYSYEQYF	TGTGCCAGCAGCACCTACTCCTACGAGCAGTACTTC
TRBV20-1	few	-	TRBJ1-5	CSARRDTGNQPQHF	TGCAGTGCTAGAAGGGACACCGGCAATCAGCCCCAGCATTTT
TRBV28	few	-	TRBJ1-4	CASNDPSEKLFF	TGTGCCAGCAACGATCCTAGTGAAAAACTGTTTTTT
TRBV11-2	few	TRBD2	TRBJ2-3	CASSHKLGLAGAGDTQYF	TGTGCCAGCAGCCACAAATTGGGACTAGCGGGGGCGGGAGATACGCAGTATTTT
TRBV29-1	-	-	TRBJ1-2	CSVYNSYGYTF	TGCAGCGTTTACAATAGCTATGGCTACACCTTC
TRBV29-1	-	TRBD1	TRBJ1-2	CSVPGQGNRGYTF	TGCAGCGTTCCGGGACAGGGGAATCGGGGCTACACCTTC
TRBV20-1	few	-	TRBJ2-5	CSAPTRRNQETQYF	TGCAGTGCCCCTACACGACGGAACCAAGAGACCCAGTACTTC
TRBV27	few	TRBD1	TRBJ2-2	CASSASGTGVTGELFF	TGTGCCAGCAGTGCATCCGGGACAGGGGTCACCGGGGAGCTGTTTTTT
TRBV6-1	many	TRBD1	TRBJ2-7	CASSRDRATSYEQYF	TGTGCCAGCAGCCGTGACAGGGCCACTTCCTACGAGCAGTACTTC
TRBV4-1	many	TRBD2	TRBJ2-3	CASSPVGLAGADTQYF	TGCGCCAGCAGCCCTGTGGGACTAGCGGGTGCAGATACGCAGTATTTT
TRBV20-1	-	-	TRBJ1-1	CSARDGRSTEAFF	TGCAGTGCTAGAGATGGGAGAAGCACTGAAGCTTTCTTT
TRBV5-1	few	-	TRBJ2-3	CASSLEVTSSDTQYF	TGCGCCAGCAGCTTGGAGGTGACATCTTCAGATACGCAGTATTTT
TRBV7-2	many	TRBD1	TRBJ2-7	CASSDGQGGSYEQYF	TGTGCCAGCAGCGACGGACAGGGAGGATCCTACGAGCAGTACTTC
TRBV28	many	-	TRBJ2-5	CASSKLGIGPQETQYF	TGTGCCAGCAGTAAACTAGGGATCGGACCCCAAGAGACCCAGTACTTC
TRBV7-2	few	TRBD2	TRBJ2-1	CASGAGTSGRYNEQFF	TGTGCCAGCGGAGCCGGGACTAGCGGGAGGTACAATGAGCAGTTCTTC